One T cell receptor (beta chain) is described in this entry. V dropped 8 bases and J dropped 0 bases, with 10 bases sitting between them. The CDR3 runs 13 residues. The V gene's germline CDR1 is MRHNA and CDR2 SNTAGT. Authors' analysis steps: Amplification of reference gene primers was used by the study to estimate nucleated cell counts. The repertoire was sequenced with immunoSEQ multiplex PCR; TCRdb's copy has only in-frame clones and lacks some. The DNA was the basis for D and trimming; V, J and clone size are from that table. The sample consists of 64,000 or so clones, approximately 80% of them appearing once. This sample is drawn from a study of blood T cell repertoires in COVID-19. Study-level information: Italy, Spain and the United States were the sources of the convalescent and acute COVID-19 samples. The analysed material was cDNA or gDNA that came from T cells, B-cell-depleted T cells, or PBMCs.

This TCR derives from a human donor in a cohort sampled during active COVID-19. The gene calls are TRBV6-4 and TRBJ1-2; possible D gene TRBD1, 6 bases. Sequences were obtained from peripheral blood. CDR3 DNA sequence: TGTGCCAGCGGGGCAGGGGCTAACTATGGCTACACCTTC. Residues: CASGAGANYGYTF.